This record looks at one T cell receptor (beta chain) sequence and its context. What it recognizes is unknown. Other DNA sequences in this specimen translate into the identical CDR3. This entry comes from a study of shared clonotypes between healthy human individuals. General study results and limits: Roughly 5% was the fraction of naive CD4 clonotypes found shared across several donors.

Produced via immunoSEQ multiplex PCR; TCRdb's table is partial and in-frame only. The sample records about 1.1 million clones, 70% to 80% being singletons. The TCR was taken from a man aged 18 to 35 in good health. Some clones in this sample may be carry-over from other donors' samples. What was sequenced was memory CD4+ T cells from PBMCs. Described subset: CD45RA-negative fraction.

The CDR3 protein is CASSLNGNTGELFF. The DNA of the CDR3 is TGCGCCAGCAGCTTAAACGGGAACACCGGGGAGCTGTTTTTT. The chain employs TRBV5-1 and TRBJ2-2; D unclear. The germline V gene has CDR1 SGHRS and CDR2 YFSETQ. V was trimmed by 2 bases and J by 1 base, leaving 6 bases between them. The CDR3 spans 14 residues.